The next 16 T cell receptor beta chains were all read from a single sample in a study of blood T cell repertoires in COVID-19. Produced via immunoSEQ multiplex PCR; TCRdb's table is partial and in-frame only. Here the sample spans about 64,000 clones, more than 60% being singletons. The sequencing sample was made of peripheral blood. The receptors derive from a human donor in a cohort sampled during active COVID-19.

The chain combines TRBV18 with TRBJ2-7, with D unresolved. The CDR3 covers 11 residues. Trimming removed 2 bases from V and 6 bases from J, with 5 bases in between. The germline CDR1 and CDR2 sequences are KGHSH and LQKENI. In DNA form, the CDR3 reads TGTGCCAGCTCACCAGGCTTCGAGCAGTACTTC. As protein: CASSPGFEQYF.

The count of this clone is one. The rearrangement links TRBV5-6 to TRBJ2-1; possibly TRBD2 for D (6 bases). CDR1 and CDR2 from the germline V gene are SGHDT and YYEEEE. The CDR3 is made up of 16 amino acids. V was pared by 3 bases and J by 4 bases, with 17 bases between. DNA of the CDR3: TGTGCCAGCAGCTCCAAGTCGGGAGCGATTTACAATGAGCAGTTCTTC. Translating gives CASSSKSGAIYNEQFF.

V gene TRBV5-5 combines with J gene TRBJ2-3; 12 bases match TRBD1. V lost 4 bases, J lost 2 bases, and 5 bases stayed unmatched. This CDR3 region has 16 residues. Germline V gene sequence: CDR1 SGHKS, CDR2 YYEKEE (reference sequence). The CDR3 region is CASSRGTGGYTDTQYF. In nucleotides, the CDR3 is TGTGCCAGCAGCCGCGGGACAGGGGGCTACACAGATACGCAGTATTTT.

CDR3 protein: CASSPGFRGNYTF. The CDR3 nucleotides read TGTGCCAGCTCACCGGGGTTCAGGGGTAACTACACCTTC. The chain combines TRBV18 with TRBJ1-2; weak D call: TRBD1 (6 bases). The CDR3 has 13 amino acids. The V and J ends lost 3 bases and 10 bases respectively, with 15 bases between them. The germline V gene encodes CDR1 KGHSH and CDR2 LQKENI.

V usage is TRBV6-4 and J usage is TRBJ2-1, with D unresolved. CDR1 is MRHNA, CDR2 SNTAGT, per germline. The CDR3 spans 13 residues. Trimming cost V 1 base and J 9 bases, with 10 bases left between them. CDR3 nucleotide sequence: TGTGCCAGCAGTGACTGGGCGCGCCTTGAGCAGTTCTTC. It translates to CASSDWARLEQFF.

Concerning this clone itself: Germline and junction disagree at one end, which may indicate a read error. CDR3 protein: CASSVGLPLGAQETQYF. Written as DNA, the CDR3 is TGTGCTAGCAGCGTGGGACTTCCGCTGGGTGCCCAAGAGACCCAGTACTTC. The V call is TRBV7-7, the J call TRBJ2-5; a weak D match, TRBD2 (6 bases). This CDR3 has 17 residues. Germline V gene lookup returns CDR1 SSHAT and CDR2 FNYEAQ (reference sequence).

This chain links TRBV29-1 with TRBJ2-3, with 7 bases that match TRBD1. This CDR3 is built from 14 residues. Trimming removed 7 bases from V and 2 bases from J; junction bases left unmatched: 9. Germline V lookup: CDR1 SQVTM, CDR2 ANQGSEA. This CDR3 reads CSARTGLDTDTQYF. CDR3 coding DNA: TGCAGCGCGAGGACAGGCCTAGACACAGATACGCAGTATTTT.

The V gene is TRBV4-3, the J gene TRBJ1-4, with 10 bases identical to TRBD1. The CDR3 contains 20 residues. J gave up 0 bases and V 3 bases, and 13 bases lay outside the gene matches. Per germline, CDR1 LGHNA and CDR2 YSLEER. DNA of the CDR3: TGCGCCAGCAGCCAGGAGCCGGGACAGGGGACGGGGGCAACTAATGAAAAACTGTTTTTT. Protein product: CASSQEPGQGTGATNEKLFF.

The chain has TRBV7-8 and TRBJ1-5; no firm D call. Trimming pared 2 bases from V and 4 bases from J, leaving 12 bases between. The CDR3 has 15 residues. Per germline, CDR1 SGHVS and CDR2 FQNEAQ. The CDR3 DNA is TGTGCCAGCAGCTTAAGTCTGGCCCAAAATCAGCCCCAGCATTTT. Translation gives CASSLSLAQNQPQHF.

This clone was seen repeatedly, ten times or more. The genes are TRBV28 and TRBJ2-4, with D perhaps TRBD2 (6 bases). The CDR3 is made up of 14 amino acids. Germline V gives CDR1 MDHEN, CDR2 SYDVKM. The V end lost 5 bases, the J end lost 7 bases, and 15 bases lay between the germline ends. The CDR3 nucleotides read TGTGCCAGCAGTCCCGTCGGAGGGCCGAACATTCAGTACTTC. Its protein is CASSPVGGPNIQYF.

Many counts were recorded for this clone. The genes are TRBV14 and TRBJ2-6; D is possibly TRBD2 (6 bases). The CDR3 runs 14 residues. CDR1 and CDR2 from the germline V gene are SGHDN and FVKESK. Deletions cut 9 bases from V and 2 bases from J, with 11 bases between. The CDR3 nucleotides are TGTGCCAGTCACTCGGGGGCTGGGGCCAACGTCCTGACTTTC. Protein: CASHSGAGANVLTF. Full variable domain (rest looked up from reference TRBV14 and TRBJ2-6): EAGVTQFPSHSVIEKGQTVTLRCDPISGHDNLYWYRRVMGKEIKFLLHFVKESKQDESGMPNNRFLAERTGGTYSTLKVQPAELEDSGVYFCASHSGAGANVLTFGAGSRLTVL.

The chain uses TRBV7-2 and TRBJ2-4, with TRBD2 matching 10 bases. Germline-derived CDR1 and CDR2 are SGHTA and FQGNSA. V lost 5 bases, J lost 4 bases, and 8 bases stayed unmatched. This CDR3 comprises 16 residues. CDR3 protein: CASSPMEREGKNIQYF. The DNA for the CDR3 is TGTGCCAGCAGCCCCATGGAGCGGGAGGGAAAAAACATTCAGTACTTC. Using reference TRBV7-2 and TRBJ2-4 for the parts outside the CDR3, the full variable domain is GAGVSQSPSNKVTEKGKDVELRCDPISGHTALYWYRQSLGQGLEFLIYFQGNSAPDKSGLPSDRFSAERTGGSVSTLTIQRTQQEDSAVYLCASSPMEREGKNIQYFGAGTRLSVL.

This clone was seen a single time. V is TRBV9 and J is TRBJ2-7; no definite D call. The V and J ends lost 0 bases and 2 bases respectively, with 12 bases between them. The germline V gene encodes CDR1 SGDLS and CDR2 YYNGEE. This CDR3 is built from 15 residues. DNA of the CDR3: TGTGCCAGCAGCGTAGCGGAAGGAGTTCCCTACGAGCAGTACTTC. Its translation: CASSVAEGVPYEQYF.

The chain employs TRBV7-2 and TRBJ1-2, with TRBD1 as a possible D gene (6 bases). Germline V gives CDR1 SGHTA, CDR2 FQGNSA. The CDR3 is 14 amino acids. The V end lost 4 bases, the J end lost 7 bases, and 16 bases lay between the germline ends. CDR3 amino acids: CASSSQTGYGGYTF. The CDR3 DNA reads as TGTGCCAGCAGCTCCCAAACAGGGTACGGTGGCTACACCTTC.

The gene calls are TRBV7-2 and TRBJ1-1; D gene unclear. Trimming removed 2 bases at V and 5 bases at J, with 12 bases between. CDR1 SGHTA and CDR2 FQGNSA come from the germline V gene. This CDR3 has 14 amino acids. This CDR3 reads CASSLLSDWTEAFF. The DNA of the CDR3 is TGTGCCAGCAGCTTATTGTCTGACTGGACTGAAGCTTTCTTT.

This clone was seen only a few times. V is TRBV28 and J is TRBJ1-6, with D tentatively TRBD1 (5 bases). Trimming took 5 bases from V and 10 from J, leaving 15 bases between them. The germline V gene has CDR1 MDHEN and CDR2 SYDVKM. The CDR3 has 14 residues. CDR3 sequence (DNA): TGTGCCAGCAGTACCCGCGGGGGGTACTCACCCCTCCACTTT. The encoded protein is CASSTRGGYSPLHF.